This entry is about one T cell receptor (beta chain). In the study's own analysis: Reference gene primer amplification gave estimated nucleated cell counts. TCRdb's table, derived via immunoSEQ multiplex PCR, lists solely in-frame clones and lacks some. That table furnishes V, J and clone size, whereas the DNA furnished D and trimming. This table has 30,000 to 40,000 clones, roughly 88% appearing once. The CDR3 covers 16 residues. V trimming: 5 bases; J trimming: 2 bases; junction bases outside the gene matches: 7. Per germline, CDR1 MNHEY and CDR2 SMNVEV (reference sequence). The sample comes from a study of blood T cell repertoires in COVID-19. Study background: Donors in the United States, Italy and Spain gave samples during acute or convalescent COVID-19.

V and J are TRBV27 and TRBJ2-1; TRBD1 matches 9 bases. The sample was peripheral blood. The source of this sequence is a human donor in a cohort sampled during active COVID-19. CDR3 nucleotides: TGTGCCAGCAGTCCCCAGGGACAGGGAGCCTACAATGAGCAGTTCTTC. The encoded protein is CASSPQGQGAYNEQFF.